These 10 T cell receptor beta chains originate from one sample sequenced in a study of technical replicates of blood from several donors. Sequencing was performed with immunoSEQ multiplex PCR; in TCRdb, only in-frame clones are kept and a portion is missing. The table includes tens of thousands of clones, roughly 94% detected once. Sequencing was done on a sample of T cells isolated from PBMCs. These receptors all stem from a human donor in good health.

J is TRBJ2-2 and V is TRBV9; weak D call: TRBD1 (6 bases). Germline V gene lookup returns CDR1 SGDLS and CDR2 YYNGEE. Deletions cut 1 base from V and 7 bases from J, with 14 bases between. CDR3 length: 15 residues. In nucleotides, the CDR3 is TGTGCCAGCAGCGTATCTAGCAGGGGTATCGGGGAGCTGTTTTTT. Amino acid sequence: CASSVSSRGIGELFF.

This sequence joins TRBV6-1 and TRBJ2-1, with no clear D. Trimming cost V 6 bases and J 1 base, with 13 bases left between them. The CDR3 is 15 amino acids. CDR1 is MNHNS, CDR2 SASEGT, per germline. The CDR3 bases are TGTGCCAGCAGGGTCAGTTTGTCATCCTACAATGAGCAGTTCTTC. Translated, it gives CASRVSLSSYNEQFF.

The V and J genes are TRBV5-6 and TRBJ2-3, with 9 bases matching TRBD1. With 7 bases clipped from V and 5 bases from J, the junction kept 8 bases outside the gene matches. This CDR3 comprises 14 residues. CDR1 is SGHDT and CDR2 is YYEEEE in the germline V gene. The CDR3, as DNA: TGTGCCAGCTACGAACAGGGGGCCATAGATACGCAGTATTTT. It codes for CASYEQGAIDTQYF.

V usage is TRBV7-8 and J usage is TRBJ1-5; D gene unclear. Between the trimmed V and J ends, which lost 4 bases and 0 bases, there was a span of 19 bases. CDR1 and CDR2 from the germline V gene are SGHVS and FQNEAQ. CDR3 length: 18 residues. The CDR3 coding sequence is TGTGCCAGCAGCTCAGCCTCCATTAATCTATATAGCAATCAGCCCCAGCATTTT. Protein product: CASSSASINLYSNQPQHF.

This clone was observed a handful of times. The chain has TRBV5-6 and TRBJ1-1; perhaps TRBD1 as D (6 bases). The CDR3 loop spans 13 amino acids. Germline lookup yields CDR1 SGHDT and CDR2 YYEEEE. V was cut by 5 bases and J by 5 bases, with 13 bases left in between. This CDR3 reads CASRRQVKTEAFF. CDR3 nucleotide sequence: TGTGCCAGCAGACGACAGGTCAAAACTGAAGCTTTCTTT. The whole variable domain, remainder taken from reference TRBV5-6 and TRBJ1-1, is DAGVTQSPTHLIKTRGQQVTLRCSPKSGHDTVSWYQQALGQGPQFIFQYYEEEERQRGNFPDRFSGHQFPNYSSELNVNALLLGDSALYLCASRRQVKTEAFFGQGTRLTVV.

In its sample, this clone was seen once. The chain has TRBV11-2 and TRBJ2-7; the match to TRBD2 covers 10 bases. CDR1 SGHAT and CDR2 FQNNGV come from the germline V gene. After removal of 0 bases from V and 4 bases from J, the junction contained 12 bases not matched to a gene. The CDR3 runs to 18 residues. CDR3 nucleotides: TGTGCCAGCAGCTTAGAATCTGTAACCTTGACTAGCGGGTACGAGCAGTACTTC. It specifies CASSLESVTLTSGYEQYF. Full variable domain (missing parts from reference TRBV11-2 and TRBJ2-7): EAGVAQSPRYKIIEKRQSVAFWCNPISGHATLYWYQQILGQGPKLLIQFQNNGVVDDSQLPKDRFSAERLKGVDSTLKIQPAKLEDSAVYLCASSLESVTLTSGYEQYFGPGTRLTVT.

V and J are TRBV7-3 and TRBJ1-2; TRBD1 agrees at 7 bases. The CDR3 contains 12 residues. Per the germline V gene, CDR1 is SGHTA and CDR2 is FQGTGA. V lost 4 bases to trimming and J lost 5 bases; unmatched junction nucleotides: 1. CDR3 bases: TGTGCCAGCAGCTCAGGGGGGTATGGCTACACCTTC. Translation: CASSSGGYGYTF. Looking up the rest from reference TRBV7-3 and TRBJ1-2 gives the full variable domain: GAGVSQTPSNKVTEKGKYVELRCDPISGHTALYWYRQSLGQGPEFLIYFQGTGAADDSGLPNDRFFAVRPEGSVSTLKIQRTERGDSAVYLCASSSGGYGYTFGSGTRLTVV.

The chain has TRBV11-2 and TRBJ1-1, with TRBD1 matching over 9 bases. Germline assignment: CDR1 SGHAT and CDR2 FQNNGV. The length of the CDR3 is 15 residues. The V and J ends lost 4 bases and 1 base, in that order; junction bases with no gene match: 4. CDR3 nucleotide sequence: TGTGCCAGCAGCTCCGGGACAGGGAAGAACACTGAAGCTTTCTTT. Its protein is CASSSGTGKNTEAFF.

The chain has TRBV7-6 and TRBJ1-4, with a tentative D call TRBD1 (5 bases). CDR1 and CDR2 from the germline V gene are SGHVS and FNYEAQ. The ends were cut back, 4 bases at V and 0 bases at J, with 12 bases in the middle. This CDR3 is built from 16 residues. As DNA, the CDR3 is TGTGCCAGCAGCTCCCAGGGAAGAGCAACTAATGAAAAACTGTTTTTT. It yields the protein CASSSQGRATNEKLFF.

The chain has TRBV5-1 and TRBJ2-7; 9 nucleotides align to TRBD1. The CDR3 spans 16 residues. In germline, CDR1 is SGHRS, CDR2 YFSETQ. Germline trimming cut 5 bases from V and 1 base from J; bases unmatched to any gene: 10. The CDR3 spells CASRPTGTGYSYEQYF. The CDR3 nucleotides read TGCGCCAGCAGACCCACCGGGACAGGGTATTCCTACGAGCAGTACTTC.